Below, one T cell receptor beta chain is given with its context. Its matching antigen is unknown. This entry comes from a study of T cell responses to AZD1222 COVID-19 vaccine. Study outcomes and limitations: Regions left unmutated in variants are reportedly the target of nearly half of spike-specific TCRs. Donors were mostly white British, more females; clonal diversity possibly underestimated.

The CDR3 consists of 15 residues. Germline assignment: CDR1 MNHEY and CDR2 SVGAGI. The trim removed 7 bases at V and 6 bases at J, leaving 11 bases unmatched. Sequenced by immunoSEQ multiplex PCR; TCRdb stores in-frame clones only, minus some. Of 50,000 to 70,000 clones in the sample, approximately 85% are singletons; the top ten hold roughly a fifth. The source material was peripheral blood, sampled on day 0 of MenACWY control vaccination. The receptor was derived from an adult in good health. The chain has TRBV6-5 and TRBJ2-5, with TRBD2 identical over 10 bases. CDR3 sequence reads: CASTLITSGTKTQYF. CDR3 nucleotides: TGTGCCAGCACCCTTATTACTAGCGGGACGAAGACCCAGTACTTC.